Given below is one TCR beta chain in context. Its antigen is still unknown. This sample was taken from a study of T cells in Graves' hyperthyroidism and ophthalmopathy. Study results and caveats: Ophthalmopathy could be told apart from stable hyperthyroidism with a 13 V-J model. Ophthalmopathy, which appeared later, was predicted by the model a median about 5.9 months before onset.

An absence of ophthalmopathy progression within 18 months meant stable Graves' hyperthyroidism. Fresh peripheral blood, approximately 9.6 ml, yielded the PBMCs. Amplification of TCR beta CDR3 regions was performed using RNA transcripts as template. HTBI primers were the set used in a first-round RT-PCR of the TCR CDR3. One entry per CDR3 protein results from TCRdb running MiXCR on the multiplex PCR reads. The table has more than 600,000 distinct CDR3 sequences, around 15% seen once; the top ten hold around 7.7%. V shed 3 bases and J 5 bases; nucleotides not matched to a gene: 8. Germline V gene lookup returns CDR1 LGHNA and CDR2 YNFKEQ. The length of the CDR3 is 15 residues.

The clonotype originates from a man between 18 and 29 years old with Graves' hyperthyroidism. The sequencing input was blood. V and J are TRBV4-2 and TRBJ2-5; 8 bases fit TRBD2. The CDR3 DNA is TGTGCCAGCAGCCATTCACGGGAGGGCCTGGAGACCCAGTACTTC. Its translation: CASSHSREGLETQYF.